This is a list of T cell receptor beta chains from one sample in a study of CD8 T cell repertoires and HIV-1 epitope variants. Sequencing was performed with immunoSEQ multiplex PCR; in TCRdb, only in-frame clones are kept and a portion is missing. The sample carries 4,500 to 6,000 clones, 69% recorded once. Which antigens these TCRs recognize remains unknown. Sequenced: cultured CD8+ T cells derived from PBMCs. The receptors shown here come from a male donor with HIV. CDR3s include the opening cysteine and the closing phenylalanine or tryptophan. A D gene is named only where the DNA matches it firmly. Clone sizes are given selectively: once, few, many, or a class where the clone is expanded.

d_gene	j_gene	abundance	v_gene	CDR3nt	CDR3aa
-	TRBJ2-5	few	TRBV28	TGTGCCAGCAGTTCAGTGGACAGAACCCAAGAGACCCAGTACTTC	CASSSVDRTQETQYF
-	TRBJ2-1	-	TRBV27	TGTGCCAGCAGTTTACTGGAGAACCCCTACAATGAGCAGTTCTTC	CASSLLENPYNEQFF
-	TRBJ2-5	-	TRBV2	TGTGCCAGCAGTGAGGGGAGGCCGGAGACCCAGTACTTC	CASSEGRPETQYF
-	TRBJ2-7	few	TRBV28	TGTGCCAGCATTTCGCGGCACTACTACGAGCAGTACTTC	CASISRHYYEQYF
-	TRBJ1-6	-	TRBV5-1	TGCGCCAGCAGCTTGGAAGGCAGGACGAGGTCACCCCTCCACTTT	CASSLEGRTRSPLHF
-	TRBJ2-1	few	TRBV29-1	TGCAGCGTGGGGGGGCAGGTATACAATGAGCAGTTCTTC	CSVGGQVYNEQFF
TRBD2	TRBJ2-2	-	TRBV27	TGTGCCAGCAGATCCACCACCACTAGCGGGGGGGCCTCTGGACTAACCGGGGAGCTGTTTTTT	CASRSTTTSGGASGLTGELFF
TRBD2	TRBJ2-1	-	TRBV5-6	TGTGCCAGCAGCCTGGGGGGGAGCATAAAGGATGAGCAGTTCTTC	CASSLGGSIKDEQFF
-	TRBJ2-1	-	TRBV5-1	TGCGCCAGCAGCTTAAGGGTCCCGGGCAGGGATCGTTACAATGAGCAGTTCTTC	CASSLRVPGRDRYNEQFF
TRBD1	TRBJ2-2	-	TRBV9	TGTGCCAGCAGTGCCGAGGACAGGGCATACGGGTCGGGCACCGGGGAGCTGTTTTTT	CASSAEDRAYGSGTGELFF
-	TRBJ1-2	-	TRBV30	TGTGCCTGGAGTGTACTGGGAATCTATGGCTACACCTTC	CAWSVLGIYGYTF
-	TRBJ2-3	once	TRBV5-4	TGTGCCAGCAGCCCCTGGTTGGGAGGAGGTGAAGATACGCAGTATTTT	CASSPWLGGGEDTQYF
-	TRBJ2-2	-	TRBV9	TGTGCCAGCAGCCCAGGGACTGGAGGGGGTACCGGGGAGCTGTTTTTT	CASSPGTGGGTGELFF
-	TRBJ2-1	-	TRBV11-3	TGTGCCAGCAGCCGAGGCGCGGGCAATGAGCAGTTCTTC	CASSRGAGNEQFF
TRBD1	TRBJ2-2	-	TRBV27	TGTGCCAGCAGTCCGGGACAGCTAACGTACACCGGGGAGCTGTTTTTT	CASSPGQLTYTGELFF
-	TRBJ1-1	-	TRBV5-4	TGCGCCAGCAGCCAAGATGTTGGGCAGGGGAACACTGAAGCTTTCTTT	CASSQDVGQGNTEAFF
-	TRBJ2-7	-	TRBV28	TGTGCCAGCAGTTCACTGGCGGGCTACGAGCAGTACTTC	CASSSLAGYEQYF
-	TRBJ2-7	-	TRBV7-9	TGTGCCAGCAGCTTGAGGGAACTCTACGAGCAGTACTTC	CASSLRELYEQYF
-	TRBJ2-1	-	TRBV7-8	TGTGCCAGCACCCTCATGGACAATGAGCAGTTCTTC	CASTLMDNEQFF
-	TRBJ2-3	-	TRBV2	TGTGCCAGCAGATACTACGCCGACACGCAGTATTTT	CASRYYADTQYF
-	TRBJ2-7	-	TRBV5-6	TGTGCCAGCAGCTTGGGGACGGGCCTCTACGAGCAGTACTTC	CASSLGTGLYEQYF
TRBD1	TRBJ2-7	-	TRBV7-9	TGTGCCAGCAGGGACGGGACAGGTTATCCCTACGAGCAGTACTTC	CASRDGTGYPYEQYF
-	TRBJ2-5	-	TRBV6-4	TGTGCCAGCAGTGACAGGGGACGAGAGACCCAGTACTTC	CASSDRGRETQYF
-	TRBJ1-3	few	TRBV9	TGTGCCAGCACACCCGGAACACCGAGCTCTGGAAACACCATATATTTT	CASTPGTPSSGNTIYF
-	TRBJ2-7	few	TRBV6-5	TGTGCCAGCAGTTCAGATGTCTCGGCCTACGAGCAGTACTTC	CASSSDVSAYEQYF
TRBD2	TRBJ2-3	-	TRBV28	TGTGCCAGCAGTCCCCTTGGGAGCGGGGGCCCAGATACGCAGTATTTT	CASSPLGSGGPDTQYF
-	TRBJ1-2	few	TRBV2	TGTGCCAGCAGGATACCGGGGGACTATGGCTACACCTTC	CASRIPGDYGYTF